This is a list of T cell receptor beta chains from one sample in a study of Graves' ophthalmopathy and Graves' hyperthyroidism. MiXCR, run by TCRdb on the multiplex PCR reads, gives a single entry per CDR3 protein. The sample has 150,000 to 200,000 distinct CDR3 sequences; around 39% are singletons. Input material: peripheral blood. The receptors come from a man aged 25-45 years with Graves' ophthalmopathy. The CDR3 runs from the conserved cysteine through the conserved F or W. Each record gives: V gene, D gene, J gene, clone size, CDR3 DNA, CDR3 protein. A D gene is named only where the DNA matches it firmly. Expanded clones are given a class, and other clones once, few, many or no size at all.

v_gene: TRBV9
d_gene: -
j_gene: TRBJ1-1
abundance: -
CDR3nt: TGTGCCAGCAGCCCCCCCCAGACCTACCCGAACACTGAAGCTTTCTTT
CDR3aa: CASSPPQTYPNTEAFF

v_gene: TRBV6-2/TRBV6-3
d_gene: -
j_gene: TRBJ1-2
abundance: -
CDR3nt: TGTGCCAGCAGTTACCTAAGTGGCTACACCTTC
CDR3aa: CASSYLSGYTF

v_gene: TRBV12-3/TRBV12-4
d_gene: TRBD2
j_gene: TRBJ2-5
abundance: -
CDR3nt: TGTGCCAGCGGGGGGAGGGGCCACCAAGAGACCCAGTACTTC
CDR3aa: CASGGRGHQETQYF

v_gene: TRBV10-3
d_gene: -
j_gene: TRBJ2-5
abundance: many
CDR3nt: TGTGCCATCAGTGAGTGGGGAGAGACCCAGTACTTC
CDR3aa: CAISEWGETQYF

v_gene: TRBV6-2/TRBV6-3
d_gene: -
j_gene: TRBJ2-4
abundance: -
CDR3nt: TGTGCCAGCAGCGAAACCTCCCCAGGACTAGCCAAAAACATTCAGTACTTC
CDR3aa: CASSETSPGLAKNIQYF

v_gene: TRBV30
d_gene: TRBD1
j_gene: TRBJ1-2
abundance: -
CDR3nt: TGTGCCTGGGGGACAGGAACTAACTATGGCTACACCTTC
CDR3aa: CAWGTGTNYGYTF

v_gene: TRBV6-5
d_gene: -
j_gene: TRBJ2-5
abundance: many
CDR3nt: TGTGCCAGCAGTTCCTGGACAGCACAAGAGACCCAGTACTTC
CDR3aa: CASSSWTAQETQYF

v_gene: TRBV7-2
d_gene: -
j_gene: TRBJ1-5
abundance: -
CDR3nt: TGTGCCAGCAGCTTAGGAGAGGGGCCGAGACAGCCCCAGCATTTT
CDR3aa: CASSLGEGPRQPQHF

v_gene: TRBV15
d_gene: -
j_gene: TRBJ2-7
abundance: -
CDR3nt: TGTGCCACCAGCCCCCTTGCAGGGGAAGAGCAGTACTTC
CDR3aa: CATSPLAGEEQYF

v_gene: TRBV28
d_gene: TRBD1
j_gene: TRBJ2-7
abundance: many
CDR3nt: TGTGCCAGCAGGACCGGGACAGGAGGCTACGAGCAGTACTTC
CDR3aa: CASRTGTGGYEQYF

v_gene: TRBV20-1
d_gene: -
j_gene: TRBJ1-1
abundance: -
CDR3nt: TGCAGTGCTTCCTTGCCCCAGGGGAACACTGAAGCTTTCTTT
CDR3aa: CSASLPQGNTEAFF

v_gene: TRBV7-2
d_gene: -
j_gene: TRBJ2-6
abundance: many
CDR3nt: TGTGCCAGCAGCTCGCATACCAGACTAGCTGGGGCCAACGTCCTGACTTTC
CDR3aa: CASSSHTRLAGANVLTF

v_gene: TRBV7-3
d_gene: -
j_gene: TRBJ2-5
abundance: -
CDR3nt: TGTGCCAGCAGCTTACGAGGCGGGTCCTCCGGGGAGACCCAGTACTTC
CDR3aa: CASSLRGGSSGETQYF

v_gene: TRBV6-1
d_gene: -
j_gene: TRBJ1-1
abundance: many
CDR3nt: TGTGCCAGCAGTGAAGGAGGTGCCCGGGACGGTGTCAGGAACACTGAAGCTTTCTTT
CDR3aa: CASSEGGARDGVRNTEAFF

v_gene: TRBV20-1
d_gene: -
j_gene: TRBJ2-2
abundance: many
CDR3nt: TGCAGTGCTAGACTCAGGAACACCGGGGAGCTGTTTTTT
CDR3aa: CSARLRNTGELFF

v_gene: TRBV5-5
d_gene: -
j_gene: TRBJ2-5
abundance: many
CDR3nt: TGTGCCAGCAGCTCCCCCTATGGGGGTAGGGAGACCCAGTACTTC
CDR3aa: CASSSPYGGRETQYF

v_gene: TRBV19
d_gene: -
j_gene: TRBJ2-2
abundance: -
CDR3nt: TGTGCCAGTAGTATCTTTGGGCTAAGGACAGACAACACCGGGGAGCTGTTTTTT
CDR3aa: CASSIFGLRTDNTGELFF

v_gene: TRBV12-3/TRBV12-4
d_gene: -
j_gene: TRBJ1-1
abundance: -
CDR3nt: TGTGCCAGCAGACGGACGACGAACACTGAAGCTTTCTTT
CDR3aa: CASRRTTNTEAFF

v_gene: TRBV11-2
d_gene: TRBD1
j_gene: TRBJ2-7
abundance: -
CDR3nt: TGTGCCAGCAGCTTACGGGTCGGGACAGCCCTTTTAAGGTACGAGCAGTACTTC
CDR3aa: CASSLRVGTALLRYEQYF

v_gene: TRBV24-1
d_gene: -
j_gene: TRBJ2-7
abundance: many
CDR3nt: TGTGCCACCAGTGATGACGAAGGACCCGAGCAGTACTTC
CDR3aa: CATSDDEGPEQYF

v_gene: TRBV24-1
d_gene: -
j_gene: TRBJ2-2
abundance: many
CDR3nt: TGTGCCACCAGTGATTGGGCCCGGACTTCCACAACCGGGGAGCTGTTTTTT
CDR3aa: CATSDWARTSTTGELFF

v_gene: TRBV11-3
d_gene: -
j_gene: TRBJ2-7
abundance: once
CDR3nt: TGTGCCAGCAGCAAAGCCCGGAGCTTTTCCTACGAGCAGTACTTC
CDR3aa: CASSKARSFSYEQYF

v_gene: TRBV28
d_gene: -
j_gene: TRBJ1-5
abundance: -
CDR3nt: TGTGCCAGCAGTTTTCTGGGAACCGGCAATCAGCCCCAGCATTTT
CDR3aa: CASSFLGTGNQPQHF

v_gene: TRBV7-8
d_gene: -
j_gene: TRBJ1-1
abundance: few
CDR3nt: TGTGCCAGCAGCTTACATAGGGACACCCCTGGAGCTTTCTTT
CDR3aa: CASSLHRDTPGAFF

v_gene: TRBV6-1
d_gene: -
j_gene: TRBJ1-2
abundance: -
CDR3nt: TGTGCCAGCAGTGAAGCGGGGGGGTCCGATGGCTACACCTTC
CDR3aa: CASSEAGGSDGYTF

v_gene: TRBV28
d_gene: -
j_gene: TRBJ1-1
abundance: many
CDR3nt: TGTGCCAGCAGTTTCCCAGGGACTGAAGCTTTCTTT
CDR3aa: CASSFPGTEAFF

v_gene: TRBV30
d_gene: TRBD2
j_gene: TRBJ2-5
abundance: -
CDR3nt: TGTGCCTGGATTAAGACTACTAGCGGGGTAGAGACCCAGTACTTC
CDR3aa: CAWIKTTSGVETQYF

v_gene: TRBV5-1
d_gene: -
j_gene: TRBJ1-2
abundance: many
CDR3nt: TGCGCCAGCAGCTTGGATTCGGGCAATACGGGCTATGGCTACACCTTC
CDR3aa: CASSLDSGNTGYGYTF

v_gene: TRBV28
d_gene: -
j_gene: TRBJ1-6
abundance: many
CDR3nt: TGTGCCAGCAGTACAACCCGGGGGGGGAATTCACCCCTCCACTTT
CDR3aa: CASSTTRGGNSPLHF

v_gene: TRBV6-1
d_gene: -
j_gene: TRBJ2-7
abundance: -
CDR3nt: TGTGCCAGCAGCTTTTCGGGTGGGAACGAGCAGTACTTC
CDR3aa: CASSFSGGNEQYF

v_gene: TRBV18
d_gene: -
j_gene: TRBJ1-2
abundance: many
CDR3nt: TGTGCCAGCTCACCACGGTGGACAGATGGCTACACCTTC
CDR3aa: CASSPRWTDGYTF

v_gene: TRBV6-2/TRBV6-3
d_gene: -
j_gene: TRBJ1-5
abundance: -
CDR3nt: TGTGCCAGCAGTTACACCCGGGCCCCACGGACCCAGCATTTT
CDR3aa: CASSYTRAPRTQHF